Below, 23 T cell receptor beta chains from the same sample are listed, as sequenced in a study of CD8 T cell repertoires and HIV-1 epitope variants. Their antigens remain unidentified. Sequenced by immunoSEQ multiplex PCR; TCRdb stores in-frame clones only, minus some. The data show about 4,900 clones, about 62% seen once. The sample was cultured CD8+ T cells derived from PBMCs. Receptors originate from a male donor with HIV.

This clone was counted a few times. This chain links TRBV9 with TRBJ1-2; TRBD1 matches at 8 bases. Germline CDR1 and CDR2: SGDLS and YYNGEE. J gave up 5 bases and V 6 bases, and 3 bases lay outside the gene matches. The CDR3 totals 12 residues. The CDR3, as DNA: TGTGCCAGCAACCAGGGGGCTTATGGCTACACCTTC. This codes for CASNQGAYGYTF.

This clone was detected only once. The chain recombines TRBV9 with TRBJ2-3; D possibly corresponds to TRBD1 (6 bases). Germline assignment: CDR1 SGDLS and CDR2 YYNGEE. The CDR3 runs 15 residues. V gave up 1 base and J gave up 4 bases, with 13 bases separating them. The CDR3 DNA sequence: TGTGCCAGCAGCGTAACCAGGGGAACAGCAGATACGCAGTATTTT. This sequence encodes CASSVTRGTADTQYF. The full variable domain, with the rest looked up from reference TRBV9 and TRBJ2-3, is DSGVTQTPKHLITATGQRVTLRCSPRSGDLSVYWYQQSLDQGLQFLIQYYNGEERAKGNILERFSAQQFPDLHSELNLSSLELGDSALYFCASSVTRGTADTQYFGPGTRLTVL.

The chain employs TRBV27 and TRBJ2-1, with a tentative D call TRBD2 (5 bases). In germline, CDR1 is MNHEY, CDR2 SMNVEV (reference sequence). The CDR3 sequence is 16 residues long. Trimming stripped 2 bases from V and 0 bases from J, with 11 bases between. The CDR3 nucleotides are TGTGCCAGCAGTTTAAGCGGATCGAGCTCCTACAATGAGCAGTTCTTC. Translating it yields CASSLSGSSSYNEQFF.

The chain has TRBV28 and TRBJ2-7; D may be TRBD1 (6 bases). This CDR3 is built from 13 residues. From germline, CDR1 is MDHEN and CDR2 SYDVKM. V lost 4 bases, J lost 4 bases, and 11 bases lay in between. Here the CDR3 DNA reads TGTGCCAGCAGTTGGGGGCAATCATACGAGCAGTACTTC. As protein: CASSWGQSYEQYF.

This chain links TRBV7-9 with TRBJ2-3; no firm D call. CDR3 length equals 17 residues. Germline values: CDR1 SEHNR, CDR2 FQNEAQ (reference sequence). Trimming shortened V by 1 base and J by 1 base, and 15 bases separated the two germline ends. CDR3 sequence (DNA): TGTGCCAGCAGCTTAGGCCTAGTTCTAGTTCGCACAGATACGCAGTATTTT. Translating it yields CASSLGLVLVRTDTQYF.

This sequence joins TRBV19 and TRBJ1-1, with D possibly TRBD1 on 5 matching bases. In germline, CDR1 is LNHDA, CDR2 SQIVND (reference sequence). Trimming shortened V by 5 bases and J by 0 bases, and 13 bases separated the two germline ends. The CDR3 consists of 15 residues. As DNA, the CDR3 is TGTGCCAGTAGTGATTACGGGGCTCTGAACACTGAAGCTTTCTTT. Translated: CASSDYGALNTEAFF.

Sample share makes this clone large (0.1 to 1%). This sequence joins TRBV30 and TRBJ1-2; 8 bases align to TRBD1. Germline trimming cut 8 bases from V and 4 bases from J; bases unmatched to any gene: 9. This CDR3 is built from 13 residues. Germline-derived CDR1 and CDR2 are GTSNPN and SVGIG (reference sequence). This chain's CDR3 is CAPTGGSFYGYTF. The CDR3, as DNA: TGTGCCCCTACAGGGGGGTCCTTCTATGGCTACACCTTC. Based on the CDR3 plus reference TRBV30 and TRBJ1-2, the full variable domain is SQTIHQWPATLVQPVGSPLSLECTVEGTSNPNLYWYRQAAGRGLQLLFYSVGIGQISSEVPQNLSASRPQDRQFILSSKKLLLSDSGFYLCAPTGGSFYGYTFGSGTRLTVV.

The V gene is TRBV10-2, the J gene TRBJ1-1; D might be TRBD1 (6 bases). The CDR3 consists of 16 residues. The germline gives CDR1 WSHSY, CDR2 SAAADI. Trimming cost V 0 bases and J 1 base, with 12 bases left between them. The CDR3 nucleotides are TGCGCCAGCAGTGAGTCCCCGGGACACGGGAACACTGAAGCTTTCTTT. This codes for CASSESPGHGNTEAFF.

CDR3: CASSIDRTPEAFF. In nucleotides, the CDR3 is TGTGCCAGTAGTATAGACCGGACACCTGAAGCTTTCTTT. The chain has TRBV19 and TRBJ1-1; maybe TRBD1 (5 bases). Trimming took off 0 bases at V and 6 bases at J, with 8 bases between the two ends. Germline V lookup: CDR1 LNHDA, CDR2 SQIVND (reference sequence). The CDR3 runs 13 residues.

The CDR3 region is CASSYRTGSYEQYF. The CDR3 coding sequence is TGTGCCAGCAGTTACCGGACAGGCTCCTACGAGCAGTACTTC. The chain has TRBV6-6 and TRBJ2-7; TRBD1 agrees at 7 bases. The germline V gene has CDR1 MNHNY and CDR2 SVGAGI (reference sequence). The CDR3 is 14 amino acids. V lost 2 bases, J lost 0 bases, and 1 base stayed unmatched.

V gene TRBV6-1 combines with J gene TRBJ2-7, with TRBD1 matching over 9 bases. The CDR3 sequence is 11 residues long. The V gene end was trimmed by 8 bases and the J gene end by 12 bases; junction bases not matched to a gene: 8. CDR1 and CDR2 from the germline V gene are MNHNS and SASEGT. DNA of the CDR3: TGTGCCAGCGTATGGACAGGGGAGTCGTACTTC. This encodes CASVWTGESYF.

The DNA of the CDR3 is TGTGCCAGTAGTATTGGTAGCGGGGGGGCGGATGAGCAGTTCTTC. Translation gives CASSIGSGGADEQFF. V usage is TRBV19 and J usage is TRBJ2-1, with TRBD2 identical over 11 bases. With 3 bases clipped from V and 8 bases from J, the junction kept 6 bases outside the gene matches. The CDR3 spans 15 residues. The germline V gene encodes CDR1 LNHDA and CDR2 SQIVND (reference sequence).

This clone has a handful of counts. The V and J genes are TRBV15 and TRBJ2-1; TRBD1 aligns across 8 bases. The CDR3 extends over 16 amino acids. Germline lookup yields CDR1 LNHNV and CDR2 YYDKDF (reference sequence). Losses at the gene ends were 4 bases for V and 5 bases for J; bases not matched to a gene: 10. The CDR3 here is CATSITTGVVDNEQFF. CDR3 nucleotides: TGTGCCACCAGCATTACGACAGGGGTTGTGGACAATGAGCAGTTCTTC.

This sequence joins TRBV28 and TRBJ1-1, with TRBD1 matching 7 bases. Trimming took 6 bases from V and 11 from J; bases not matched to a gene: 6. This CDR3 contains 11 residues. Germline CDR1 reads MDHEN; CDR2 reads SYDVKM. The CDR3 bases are TGTGCCAGCAGCTTTTCAGGGGGGGCTTTCTTT. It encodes CASSFSGGAFF.

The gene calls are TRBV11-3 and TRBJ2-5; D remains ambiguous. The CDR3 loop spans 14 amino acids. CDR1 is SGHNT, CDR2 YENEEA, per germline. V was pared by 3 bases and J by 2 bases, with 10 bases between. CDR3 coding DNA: TGTGCCAGCAGCTTTCGAGACGGGCAAGAGACCCAGTACTTC. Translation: CASSFRDGQETQYF. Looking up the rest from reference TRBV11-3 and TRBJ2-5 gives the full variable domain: EAGVVQSPRYKIIEKKQPVAFWCNPISGHNTLYWYLQNLGQGPELLIRYENEEAVDDSQLPKDRFSAERLKGVDSTLKIQPAELGDSAVYLCASSFRDGQETQYFGPGTRLLVL.

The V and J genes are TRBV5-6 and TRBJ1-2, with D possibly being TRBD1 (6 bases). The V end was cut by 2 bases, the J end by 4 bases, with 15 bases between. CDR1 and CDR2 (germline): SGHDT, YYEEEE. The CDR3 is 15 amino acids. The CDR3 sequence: CASSFEQGLVYGYTF. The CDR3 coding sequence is TGTGCCAGCAGCTTCGAGCAGGGGTTGGTCTATGGCTACACCTTC.

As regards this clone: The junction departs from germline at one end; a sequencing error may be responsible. CDR3 in DNA: TGTGCCAGCAGCATAGACAGGGGTAATGGCTACACCTTC. This gives the protein CASSIDRGNGYTF. The chain uses TRBV11-2 and TRBJ1-2; 8 bases match TRBD1. Germline V gene sequence: CDR1 SGHAT, CDR2 FQNNGV. CDR3 size: 13 residues.

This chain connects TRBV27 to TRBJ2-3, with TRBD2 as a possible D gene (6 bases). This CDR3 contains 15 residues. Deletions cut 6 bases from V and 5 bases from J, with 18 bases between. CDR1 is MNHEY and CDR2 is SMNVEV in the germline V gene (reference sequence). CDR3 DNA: TGTGCCAGCAGAGGATGGGAGGTTGACGGAGATACGCAGTATTTT. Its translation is CASRGWEVDGDTQYF.

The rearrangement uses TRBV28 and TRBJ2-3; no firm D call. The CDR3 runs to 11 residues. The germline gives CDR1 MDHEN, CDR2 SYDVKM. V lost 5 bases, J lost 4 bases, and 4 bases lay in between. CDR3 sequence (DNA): TGTGCCAGCAGTAACCCAGATACGCAGTATTTT. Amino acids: CASSNPDTQYF.

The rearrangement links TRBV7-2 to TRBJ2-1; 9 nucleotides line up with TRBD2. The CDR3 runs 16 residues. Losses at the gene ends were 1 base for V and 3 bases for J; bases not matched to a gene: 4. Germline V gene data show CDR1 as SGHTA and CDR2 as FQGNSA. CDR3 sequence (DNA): TGTGCCAGCAGCTTAGATGGTAGCGGGAGCTACAATGAGCAGTTCTTC. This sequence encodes CASSLDGSGSYNEQFF.

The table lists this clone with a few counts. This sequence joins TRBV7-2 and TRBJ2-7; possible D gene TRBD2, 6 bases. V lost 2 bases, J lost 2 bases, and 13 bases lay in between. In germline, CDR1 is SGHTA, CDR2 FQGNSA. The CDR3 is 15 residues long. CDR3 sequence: CASSLSAGNPYEQYF. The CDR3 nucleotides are TGTGCCAGCAGCTTAAGTGCGGGAAACCCCTACGAGCAGTACTTC. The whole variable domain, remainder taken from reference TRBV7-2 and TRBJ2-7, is GAGVSQSPSNKVTEKGKDVELRCDPISGHTALYWYRQSLGQGLEFLIYFQGNSAPDKSGLPSDRFSAERTGGSVSTLTIQRTQQEDSAVYLCASSLSAGNPYEQYFGPGTRLTVT.

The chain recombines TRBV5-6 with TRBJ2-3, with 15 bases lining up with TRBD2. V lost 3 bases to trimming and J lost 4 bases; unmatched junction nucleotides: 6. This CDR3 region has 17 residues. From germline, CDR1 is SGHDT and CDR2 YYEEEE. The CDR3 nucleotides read TGTGCCAGCAGCTCGGAAGGACTAGCGGGAGGGCCAGATACGCAGTATTTT. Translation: CASSSEGLAGGPDTQYF.

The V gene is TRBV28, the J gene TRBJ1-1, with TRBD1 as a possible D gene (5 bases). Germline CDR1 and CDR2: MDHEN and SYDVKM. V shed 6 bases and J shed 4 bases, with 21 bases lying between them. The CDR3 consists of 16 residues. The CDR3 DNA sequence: TGTGCCAGCAGCCTCGGGACTGACTATTATCGCACTGAAGCTTTCTTT. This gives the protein CASSLGTDYYRTEAFF.